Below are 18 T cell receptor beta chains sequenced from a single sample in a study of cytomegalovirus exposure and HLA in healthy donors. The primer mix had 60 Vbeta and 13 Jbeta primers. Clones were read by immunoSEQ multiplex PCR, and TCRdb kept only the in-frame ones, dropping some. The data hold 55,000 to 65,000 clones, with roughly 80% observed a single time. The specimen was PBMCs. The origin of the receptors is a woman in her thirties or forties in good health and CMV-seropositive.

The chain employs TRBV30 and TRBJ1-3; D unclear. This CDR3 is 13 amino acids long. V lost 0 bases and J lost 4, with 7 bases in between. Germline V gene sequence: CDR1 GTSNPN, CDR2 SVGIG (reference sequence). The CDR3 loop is CAWSVQLGNTIYF. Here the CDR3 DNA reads TGTGCCTGGAGTGTACAGTTAGGAAACACCATATATTTT.

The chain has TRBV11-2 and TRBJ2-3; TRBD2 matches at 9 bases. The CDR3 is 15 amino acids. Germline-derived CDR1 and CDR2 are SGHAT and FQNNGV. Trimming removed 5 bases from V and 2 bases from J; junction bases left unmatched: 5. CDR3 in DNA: TGTGCCAGCAGCATTAGCGGGGGTACCACAGATACGCAGTATTTT. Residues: CASSISGGTTDTQYF.

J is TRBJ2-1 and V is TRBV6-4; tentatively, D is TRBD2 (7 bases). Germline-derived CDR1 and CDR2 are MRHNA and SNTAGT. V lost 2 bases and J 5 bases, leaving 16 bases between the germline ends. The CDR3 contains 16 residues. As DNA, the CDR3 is TGTGCCAGCAGTGACCATAAGGGGGGGAGCCACAATGAGCAGTTCTTC. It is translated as CASSDHKGGSHNEQFF.

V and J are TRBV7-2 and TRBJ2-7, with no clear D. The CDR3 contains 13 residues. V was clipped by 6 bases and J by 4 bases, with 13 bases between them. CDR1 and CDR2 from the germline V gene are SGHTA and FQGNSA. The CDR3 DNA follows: TGTGCCAGCAGTTTTTACCCCTATTACGAGCAGTACTTC. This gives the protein CASSFYPYYEQYF.

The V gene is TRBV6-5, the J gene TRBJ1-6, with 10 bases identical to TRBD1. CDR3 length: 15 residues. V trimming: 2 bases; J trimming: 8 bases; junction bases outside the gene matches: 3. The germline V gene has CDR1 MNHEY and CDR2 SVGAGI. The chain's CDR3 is CASSYRGQGDSPLHF. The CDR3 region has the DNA TGTGCCAGCAGTTACCGAGGACAGGGGGATTCACCCCTCCACTTT.

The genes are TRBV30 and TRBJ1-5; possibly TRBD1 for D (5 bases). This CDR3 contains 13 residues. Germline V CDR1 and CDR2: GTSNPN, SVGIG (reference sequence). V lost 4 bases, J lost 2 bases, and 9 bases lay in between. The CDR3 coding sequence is TGTGCCTGGAACCGGGGGGGCAATCAGCCCCAGCATTTT. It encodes CAWNRGGNQPQHF.

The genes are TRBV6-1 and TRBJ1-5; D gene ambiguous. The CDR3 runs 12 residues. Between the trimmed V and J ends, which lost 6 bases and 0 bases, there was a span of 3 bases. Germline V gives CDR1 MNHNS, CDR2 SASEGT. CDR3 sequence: CASSNSNQPQHF. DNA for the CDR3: TGTGCCAGCAGCAATAGCAATCAGCCCCAGCATTTT.

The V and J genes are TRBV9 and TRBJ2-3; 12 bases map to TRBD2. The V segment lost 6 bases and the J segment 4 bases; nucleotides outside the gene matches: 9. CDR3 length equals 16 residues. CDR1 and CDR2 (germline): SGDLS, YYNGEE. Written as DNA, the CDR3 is TGTGCCAGCAACTTCCTAGCGGGGGGGAAGTCAGATACGCAGTATTTT. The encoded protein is CASNFLAGGKSDTQYF. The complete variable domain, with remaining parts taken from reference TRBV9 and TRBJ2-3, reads DSGVTQTPKHLITATGQRVTLRCSPRSGDLSVYWYQQSLDQGLQFLIQYYNGEERAKGNILERFSAQQFPDLHSELNLSSLELGDSALYFCASNFLAGGKSDTQYFGPGTRLTVL.

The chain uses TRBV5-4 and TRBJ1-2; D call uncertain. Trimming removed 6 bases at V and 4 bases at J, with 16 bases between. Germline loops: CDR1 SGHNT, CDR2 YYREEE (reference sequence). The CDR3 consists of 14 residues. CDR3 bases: TGTGCCAGCACTCGAGGGAGAGAGATCTATGGCTACACCTTC. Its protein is CASTRGREIYGYTF.

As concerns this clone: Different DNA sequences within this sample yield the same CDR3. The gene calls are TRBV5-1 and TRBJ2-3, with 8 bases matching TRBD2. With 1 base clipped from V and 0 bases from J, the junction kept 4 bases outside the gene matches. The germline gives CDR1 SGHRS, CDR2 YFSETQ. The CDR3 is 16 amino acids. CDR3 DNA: TGCGCCAGCAGCTTGAATGGCGGGGGGAGCACAGATACGCAGTATTTT. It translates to CASSLNGGGSTDTQYF.

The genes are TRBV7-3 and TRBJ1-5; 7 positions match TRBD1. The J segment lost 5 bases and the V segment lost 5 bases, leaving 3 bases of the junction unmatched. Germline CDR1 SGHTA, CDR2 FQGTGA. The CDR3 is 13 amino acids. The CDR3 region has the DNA TGTGCCAGCAGCCCGGACAGGCATCAGCCCCAGCATTTT. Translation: CASSPDRHQPQHF.

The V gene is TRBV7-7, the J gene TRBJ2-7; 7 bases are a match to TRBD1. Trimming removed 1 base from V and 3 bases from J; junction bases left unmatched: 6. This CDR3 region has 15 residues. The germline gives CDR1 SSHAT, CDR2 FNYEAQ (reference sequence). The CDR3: CASSLGPRDSYEQYF. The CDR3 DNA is TGTGCCAGCAGCTTAGGCCCTAGGGACAGCTACGAGCAGTACTTC.

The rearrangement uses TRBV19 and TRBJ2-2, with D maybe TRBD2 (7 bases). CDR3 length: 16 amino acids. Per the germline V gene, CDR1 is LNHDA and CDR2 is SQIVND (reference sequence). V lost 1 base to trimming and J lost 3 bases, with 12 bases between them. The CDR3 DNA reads TGTGCCAGTAGTATAGGGGGGGGCTTGGACACCGGGGAGCTGTTTTTT. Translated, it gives CASSIGGGLDTGELFF.

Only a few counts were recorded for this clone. CDR3: CASSPGRGEPQHF. The CDR3 bases are TGTGCCAGCTCACCAGGGAGGGGGGAGCCCCAGCATTTT. The chain couples TRBV18 to TRBJ1-5, with D perhaps TRBD1 (6 bases). Germline V gene lookup returns CDR1 KGHSH and CDR2 LQKENI. Trimming took 2 bases from V and 8 from J, leaving 10 bases between them. The CDR3 extends over 13 amino acids. The whole variable domain, remainder taken from reference TRBV18 and TRBJ1-5, is NAGVMQNPRHLVRRRGQEARLRCSPMKGHSHVYWYRQLPEEGLKFMVYLQKENIIDESGMPKERFSAEFPKEGPSILRIQQVVRGDSAAYFCASSPGRGEPQHFGDGTRLSIL.

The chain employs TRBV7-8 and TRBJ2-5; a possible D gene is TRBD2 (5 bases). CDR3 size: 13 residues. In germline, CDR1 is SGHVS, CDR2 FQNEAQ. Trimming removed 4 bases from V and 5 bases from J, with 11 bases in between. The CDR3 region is CASSSGVRETQYF. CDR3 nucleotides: TGTGCCAGCAGCTCCGGGGTGCGGGAGACCCAGTACTTC.

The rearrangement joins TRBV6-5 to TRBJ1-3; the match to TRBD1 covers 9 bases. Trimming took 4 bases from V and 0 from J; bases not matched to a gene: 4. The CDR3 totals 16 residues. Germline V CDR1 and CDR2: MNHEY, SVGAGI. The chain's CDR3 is CASSWTGQGSGNTIYF. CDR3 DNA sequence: TGTGCCAGCAGTTGGACGGGACAGGGCTCTGGAAACACCATATATTTT.

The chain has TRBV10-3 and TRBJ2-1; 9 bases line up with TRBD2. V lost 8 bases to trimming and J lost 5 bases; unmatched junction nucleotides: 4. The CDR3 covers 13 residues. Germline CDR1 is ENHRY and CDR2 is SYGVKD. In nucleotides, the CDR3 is TGTGCCATCGAAGGCGGGGGGGACAATGAGCAGTTCTTC. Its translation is CAIEGGGDNEQFF.

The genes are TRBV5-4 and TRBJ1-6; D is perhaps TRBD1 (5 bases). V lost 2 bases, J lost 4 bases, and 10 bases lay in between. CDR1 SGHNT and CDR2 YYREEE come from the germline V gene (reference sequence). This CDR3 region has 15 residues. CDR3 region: CASSLRGAYNSPLHF. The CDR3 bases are TGTGCCAGCAGCTTAAGGGGCGCTTATAATTCACCCCTCCACTTT.